Listed below are T cell receptor beta chains from one sample, sequenced in a study of CD8 T cells in Susac syndrome. TCRdb analysed the immunoSEQ multiplex PCR reads with MiXCR anew, one entry per CDR3 protein. The sample lists roughly 200,000 distinct CDR3 sequences, about 95% seen once, with 0.085% to 0.12% in the top ten. The sequencing input was CD4+ T cells from PBMCs. These receptors were taken from a human donor in good health. The conserved cysteine and the conserved F or W are not part of the CDR3 here. Fields, in order: V gene, CDR3 protein.

TRBV6-5,ASSDRFVNEQY
TRBV20-1,SATRSGIYNEQF
TRBV30,AWSLASYEQY
TRBV20-1,SARALWTSGYNEQF
TRBV3-1,ASSLQGSAYEQY
TRBV7-3,ASSLKATGTDTQY
TRBV3-1,ASRRAGGDEQY
TRBV5-4,ASSLSGVNPWETQY
TRBV20-1,SATSLAGGLGDEQF
TRBV7-8,ASSLDGTNEQF
TRBV7-2,ASSFRPSEREF
TRBV29-1,SVSRLPQDEQF
TRBV20-1,SAMGLINLEH
TRBV20-1,SARDLETQY
TRBV12-3/TRBV12-4,ASRFRTGVNTGELF
TRBV20-1,SAGTSGRVERLF
TRBV15,ATSRENNQPQH
TRBV29-1,SATGSGANVLT
TRBV20-1,SASSGGYNEQF
TRBV7-3,ASSPYGQSTDTQY
TRBV7-3,ASSPPGTGSSGANVLT
TRBV6-2/TRBV6-3,ASSAGLARC
TRBV24-1,ATGQGDYNEQF